These T cell receptor beta chains were read from a single sample in a study of blood T cell repertoires in COVID-19. Using immunoSEQ multiplex PCR, the repertoire was profiled, and TCRdb retains in-frame clones only, with some absent. The data hold 65,000 to 85,000 clones, with about 80% observed a single time. Sequenced sample: peripheral blood. All receptors come from a man over 45 with active or convalescent COVID-19. Both conserved end residues are part of each CDR3. The order of the fields is J gene, CDR3 length, V gene, CDR3 protein.

J: TRBJ1-5; length: 14; V: TRBV10-3; CDR3: CAISARDSNQPQHF
J: TRBJ1-2; length: 13; V: TRBV18; CDR3: CATTGEPNYGYTF
J: TRBJ2-4; length: 15; V: TRBV7-2; CDR3: CASSPRGVAKNIQYF
J: TRBJ2-5; length: 15; V: TRBV7-6; CDR3: CASSFRGGALETQYF
J: TRBJ1-4; length: 16; V: TRBV5-1; CDR3: CASSLGQGAPNEKLFF
J: TRBJ2-7; length: 13; V: TRBV29-1; CDR3: CSVWEGGHYEQYF
J: TRBJ2-2; length: 16; V: TRBV7-9; CDR3: CASSPPQGWNTGELFF
J: TRBJ1-1; length: 14; V: TRBV3-1/TRBV3-2; CDR3: CASSLDRVYAEAFF
J: TRBJ2-7; length: 14; V: TRBV12-5; CDR3: CASGTPGTGGEQYF
J: TRBJ1-2; length: 14; V: TRBV6-5; CDR3: CASRRQGGNYGYTF
J: TRBJ1-1; length: 13; V: TRBV6-5; CDR3: CASSGNRGIEAFF
J: TRBJ1-4; length: 16; V: TRBV5-1; CDR3: CASSLTPQGGSEKLFF
J: TRBJ2-1; length: 16; V: TRBV5-1; CDR3: CASSLRTGSSYNEQFF
J: TRBJ1-2; length: 13; V: TRBV28; CDR3: CASSSSSAGGYTF
J: TRBJ1-4; length: 13; V: TRBV15; CDR3: CATSRGLGEKLFF
J: TRBJ2-2; length: 17; V: TRBV11-2; CDR3: CASRYLRGTGPTGELFF
J: TRBJ2-3; length: 14; V: TRBV7-3; CDR3: CASSLSLGTDTQYF
J: TRBJ2-5; length: 11; V: TRBV24-1; CDR3: CATSDEETQYF
J: TRBJ1-1; length: 15; V: TRBV10-3; CDR3: CAISEPGRGNTEAFF
J: TRBJ1-2; length: 13; V: TRBV6-1; CDR3: CASSETGRYGYTF
J: TRBJ2-5; length: 14; V: TRBV2; CDR3: CASSRDRGQETQYF
J: TRBJ1-2; length: 13; V: TRBV7-2; CDR3: CASSLHSTYGYTF
J: TRBJ1-5; length: 18; V: TRBV7-7; CDR3: CASSLGDRGTRLDQPQHF
J: TRBJ1-1; length: 14; V: TRBV19; CDR3: CASSIVGGNTEAFF
J: TRBJ2-7; length: 15; V: TRBV6-5; CDR3: CASSSGHLKPYEQYF
J: TRBJ2-5; length: 11; V: TRBV7-2; CDR3: CASSTWQTQYF
J: TRBJ1-2; length: 14; V: TRBV4-3; CDR3: CASSRQGVSYGYTF
J: TRBJ1-1; length: 15; V: TRBV9; CDR3: CASSVAGDLNTEAFF
J: TRBJ2-3; length: 15; V: TRBV7-3; CDR3: CASSLSGSSTDTQYF
J: TRBJ1-1; length: 14; V: TRBV5-1; CDR3: CASSSGTASTEAFF
J: TRBJ2-7; length: 13; V: TRBV6-5; CDR3: CASSLAVGYEQYF
J: TRBJ2-3; length: 15; V: TRBV5-4; CDR3: CASSPGTGGTDTQYF
J: TRBJ1-6; length: 16; V: TRBV30; CDR3: CAWNPAAGLGNSPLHF
J: TRBJ1-2; length: 12; V: TRBV5-1; CDR3: CASSLEGAGYTF
J: TRBJ2-7; length: 15; V: TRBV4-1; CDR3: CASSQALAGHYEQYF
J: TRBJ1-2; length: 17; V: TRBV9; CDR3: CASSPPSQLTANYGYTF
J: TRBJ2-7; length: 13; V: TRBV29-1; CDR3: CSVEGGTGDEQYF
J: TRBJ2-6; length: 15; V: TRBV6-5; CDR3: CASSPQGAGANVLTF
J: TRBJ2-1; length: 16; V: TRBV5-6; CDR3: CASSLRGTSVYNEQFF
J: TRBJ1-5; length: 14; V: TRBV5-1; CDR3: CASSLTGYNQPQHF
J: TRBJ2-2; length: 14; V: TRBV9; CDR3: CASRGQANTGELFF
J: TRBJ2-1; length: 15; V: TRBV7-8; CDR3: CASSLGTSDYNEQFF